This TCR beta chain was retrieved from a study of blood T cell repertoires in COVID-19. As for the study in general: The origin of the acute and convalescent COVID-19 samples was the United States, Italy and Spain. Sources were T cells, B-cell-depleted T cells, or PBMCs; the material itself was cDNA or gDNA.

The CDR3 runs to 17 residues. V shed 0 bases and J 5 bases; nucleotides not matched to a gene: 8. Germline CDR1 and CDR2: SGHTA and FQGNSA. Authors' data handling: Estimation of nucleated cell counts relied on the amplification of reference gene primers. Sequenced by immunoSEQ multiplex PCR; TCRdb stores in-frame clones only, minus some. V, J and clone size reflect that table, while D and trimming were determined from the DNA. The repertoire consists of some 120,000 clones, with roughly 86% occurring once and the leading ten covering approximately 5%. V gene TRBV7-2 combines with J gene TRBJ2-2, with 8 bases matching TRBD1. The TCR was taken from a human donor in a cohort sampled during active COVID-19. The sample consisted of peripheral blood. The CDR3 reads CASSLAGQGAWTGELFF. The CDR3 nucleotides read TGTGCCAGCAGCTTAGCAGGCCAGGGGGCCTGGACCGGGGAGCTGTTTTTT. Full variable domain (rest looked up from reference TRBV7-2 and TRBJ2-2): GAGVSQSPSNKVTEKGKDVELRCDPISGHTALYWYRQSLGQGLEFLIYFQGNSAPDKSGLPSDRFSAERTGGSVSTLTIQRTQQEDSAVYLCASSLAGQGAWTGELFFGEGSRLTVL.